This T cell receptor beta chain was identified in a study of cytomegalovirus exposure and HLA in healthy donors. Study outcomes and limitations: In vitro assays verified that three CMV-associated chains recognized CMV antigens specifically. Later on, an analysis tied 15,000 to 20,000 TCR beta sequences to HLA alleles at 0.05 false discovery rate. A list of approximately 160 TCR beta chains associated with cytomegalovirus was given.

Use of 60 Vbeta and 13 Jbeta primers characterized the PCR. Clones were read by immunoSEQ multiplex PCR, and TCRdb kept only the in-frame ones, dropping some. The table has 100,000 to 150,000 clones, more than 75% seen once. In regard to this clone: Its antigen remains unidentified.

The CDR3 consists of 17 residues. This TCR was recovered from a woman aged 55 to 70 in good health and CMV-seropositive. V is TRBV1 and J is TRBJ2-1; the table names TRBD2, a call not compared with the DNA. TRBV1 is flagged as a pseudogene. Sequencing was performed on PBMCs. The CDR3 region is CTSSPYGWGGSYNEQFF. DNA of the CDR3: TGCACCAGCAGCCCCTATGGGTGGGGGGGCTCCTACAATGAGCAGTTCTTC.